Given below is one T cell receptor beta chain in context. These data are taken from a study of monozygotic twins with cystic fibrosis. The CDR3 totals 14 residues. Per germline, CDR1 SGHVS and CDR2 FQNEAQ. V was clipped by 1 base and J by 5 bases, with 11 bases between them. Profiled with immunoSEQ multiplex PCR; TCRdb holds only in-frame clones, not every one. The repertoire holds tens of thousands of clones, with around 90% as singletons. The chain uses TRBV7-8 and TRBJ1-1; weak D call: TRBD1 (6 bases). The source is a girl aged 2 to 10 with cystic fibrosis. The sequenced sample consisted of blood. The CDR3 is CASSLETGWTEAFF. DNA for the CDR3: TGTGCCAGCAGCTTAGAGACAGGATGGACTGAAGCTTTCTTT.